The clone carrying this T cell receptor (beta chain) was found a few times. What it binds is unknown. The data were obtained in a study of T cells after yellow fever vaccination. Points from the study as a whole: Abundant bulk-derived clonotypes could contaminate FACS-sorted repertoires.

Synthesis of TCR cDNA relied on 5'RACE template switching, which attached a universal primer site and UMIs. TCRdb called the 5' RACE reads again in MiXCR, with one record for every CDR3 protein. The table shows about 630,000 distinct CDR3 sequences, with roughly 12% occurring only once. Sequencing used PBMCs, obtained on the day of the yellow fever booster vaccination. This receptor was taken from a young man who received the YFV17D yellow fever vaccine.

This chain's CDR3 is CASSLDLGQFYNEQFF. The CDR3 coding sequence is TGTGCCAGCAGCTTAGATCTGGGACAGTTCTACAATGAGCAGTTCTTC. This chain links TRBV11-2 with TRBJ2-1; TRBD1 matches 7 bases. The CDR3 totals 16 residues. The junction had 5 bases not matched to a gene; V was cut back by 0 bases and J by 3 bases. Looked up from germline, CDR1 is SGHAT and CDR2 is FQNNGV.